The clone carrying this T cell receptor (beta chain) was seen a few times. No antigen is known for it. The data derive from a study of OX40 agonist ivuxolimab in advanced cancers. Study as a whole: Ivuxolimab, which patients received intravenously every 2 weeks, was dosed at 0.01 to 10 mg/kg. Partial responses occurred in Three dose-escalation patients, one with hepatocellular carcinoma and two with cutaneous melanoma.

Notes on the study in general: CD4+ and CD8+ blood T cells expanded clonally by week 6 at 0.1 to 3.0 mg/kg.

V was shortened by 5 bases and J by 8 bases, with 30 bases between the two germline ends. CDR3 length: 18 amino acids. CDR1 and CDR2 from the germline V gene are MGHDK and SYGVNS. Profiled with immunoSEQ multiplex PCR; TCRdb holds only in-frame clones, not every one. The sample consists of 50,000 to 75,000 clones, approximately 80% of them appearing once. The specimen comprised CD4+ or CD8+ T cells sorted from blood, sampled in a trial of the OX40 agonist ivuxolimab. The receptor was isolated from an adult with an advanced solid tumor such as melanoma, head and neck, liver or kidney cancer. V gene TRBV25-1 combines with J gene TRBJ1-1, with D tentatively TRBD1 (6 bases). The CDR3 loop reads CASSPGAVGTSLRGEAFF. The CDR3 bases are TGTGCCAGCAGTCCTGGGGCGGTCGGGACATCCCTCCGAGGGGAAGCTTTCTTT. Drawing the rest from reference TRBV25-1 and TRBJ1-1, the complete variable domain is EADIYQTPRYLVIGTGKKITLECSQTMGHDKMYWYQQDPGMELHLIHYSYGVNSTEKGDLSSESTVSRIRTEHFPLTLESARPSHTSQYLCASSPGAVGTSLRGEAFFGQGTRLTVV.